This passage covers 5 T cell receptor beta chains from one sample sequenced in a study of blood T cell repertoires in COVID-19. Data came from immunoSEQ multiplex PCR; TCRdb stores just in-frame clones and leaves some out. This sample carries 9,500 to 11,000 clones, approximately 90% of them seen once, and the ten largest clones take around 25%. The sequencing sample was made of peripheral blood. The receptors originated from a young man with active or convalescent COVID-19.

The V call is TRBV2, the J call TRBJ2-2; D is perhaps TRBD2 (6 bases). This CDR3 is 14 amino acids long. The germline V gene encodes CDR1 SNHLY and CDR2 FYNNEI. V was clipped by 6 bases and J by 3 bases, with 11 bases between them. The CDR3 nucleotides read TGTGCCAGCAGAGCCTTAGCGGACACCGGGGAGCTGTTTTTT. Amino acids: CASRALADTGELFF.

The chain recombines TRBV29-1 with TRBJ1-2, with TRBD1 identical over 9 bases. V shed 6 bases, J shed 6 bases, and the junction held 11 bases outside the gene matches. The germline V gene encodes CDR1 SQVTM and CDR2 ANQGSEA. The CDR3 extends over 14 amino acids. CDR3 residues: CSVGDRDQMNGYTF. For the CDR3, the DNA is TGCAGCGTGGGGGACAGGGACCAAATGAATGGCTACACCTTC. Combining the CDR3 with reference TRBV29-1 and TRBJ1-2 gives the whole variable domain SAVISQKPSRDICQRGTSLTIQCQVDSQVTMMFWYRQQPGQSLTLIATANQGSEATYESGFVIDKFPISRPNLTFSTLTVSNMSPEDSSIYLCSVGDRDQMNGYTFGSGTRLTVV.

J is TRBJ1-3 and V is TRBV10-3; D is undetermined. Per germline, CDR1 ENHRY and CDR2 SYGVKD. The CDR3 is 15 amino acids. Between the trimmed V and J ends, which lost 3 bases and 2 bases, there was a span of 11 bases. The CDR3 is CAISEARDTGNTIYF. The CDR3 DNA sequence: TGTGCCATCAGTGAAGCACGGGATACTGGAAACACCATATATTTT.

This chain connects TRBV7-8 to TRBJ2-7; D ambiguous. The CDR3 consists of 13 residues. Trimming shortened V by 3 bases and J by 1 base, and 7 bases separated the two germline ends. Germline CDR1 reads SGHVS; CDR2 reads FQNEAQ. CDR3 residues: CASSFRQSYEQYF. CDR3 coding DNA: TGTGCCAGCAGCTTTCGACAATCCTACGAGCAGTACTTC.

The gene calls are TRBV20-1 and TRBJ1-5; D may be TRBD1 (6 bases). Germline loops: CDR1 DFQATT, CDR2 SNEGSKA (reference sequence). Trimming removed 3 bases from V and 2 bases from J, with 11 bases in between. CDR3 length: 14 amino acids. The CDR3 DNA follows: TGCAGTGCTAGTAAGGGGGGGGGCAATCAGCCCCAGCATTTT. Translation gives CSASKGGGNQPQHF.